A selection of T cell receptor beta chains follows, all from one sample in a study of technical replicates of blood from a handful of donors. Sequenced by immunoSEQ multiplex PCR; TCRdb stores in-frame clones only, minus some. The sample carries more than 65,000 clones, about 97% recorded once. The sequenced sample consisted of T cells isolated from PBMCs. Every receptor here comes from a human donor in good health. The CDR3 runs from the conserved cysteine through the conserved F or W. The D gene is left open where the match is weak. Rows give clone size only sometimes, using once, few, many, or a class for an expanded clone.

clone_size j_call d_call v_call cdr3_aa cdr3_nt
. TRBJ2-1 . TRBV9 CASSVGGGSSYNEQFF TGTGCCAGCAGCGTAGGGGGTGGGAGTTCCTACAATGAGCAGTTCTTC
. TRBJ2-7 TRBD2 TRBV19 CASSKRLAGGDEQYF TGTGCCAGTAGTAAGAGACTAGCGGGAGGGGACGAGCAGTACTTC
. TRBJ2-7 TRBD2 TRBV5-5 CASSLGLVRYEQYF TGTGCCAGCAGCTTAGGACTAGTCCGCTACGAGCAGTACTTC
. TRBJ2-5 . TRBV9 CASSVGGSRETQYF TGTGCCAGCAGCGTAGGGGGCAGCCGAGAGACCCAGTACTTC
. TRBJ2-5 TRBD1 TRBV11-3 CASSHPQGARETQYF TGTGCCAGCAGCCATCCCCAGGGGGCTAGGGAGACCCAGTACTTC
. TRBJ2-7 . TRBV7-9 CASSLGGIYEQYF TGTGCCAGCAGCTTAGGCGGAATCTACGAGCAGTACTTC
. TRBJ1-1 . TRBV7-9 CASSFGDPAFF TGTGCCAGCAGCTTCGGGGATCCGGCTTTCTTT
. TRBJ1-1 . TRBV9 CASSPRDKAYMNTEAFF TGTGCCAGCAGCCCCCGGGACAAGGCCTATATGAACACTGAAGCTTTCTTT
. TRBJ2-7 . TRBV6-5 CASSYAGGISYEQYF TGTGCCAGCAGTTACGCCGGCGGGATCTCCTACGAGCAGTACTTC
. TRBJ1-1 . TRBV5-1 CASSREIYSGVREAFF TGCGCCAGCAGTCGTGAAATTTACAGCGGGGTTCGAGAAGCTTTCTTT
. TRBJ2-4 . TRBV27 CASSLDVRVAKNIQYF TGTGCCAGCAGTTTAGATGTTCGGGTAGCCAAAAACATTCAGTACTTC
. TRBJ1-1 . TRBV6-6 CASGAVTEAFF TGTGCCAGCGGGGCGGTCACTGAAGCTTTCTTT
once TRBJ2-7 . TRBV6-1 CASREGTGSLYEQYF TGTGCCAGCAGGGAAGGTACGGGATCCCTCTACGAGCAGTACTTC
. TRBJ2-3 TRBD2 TRBV7-9 CASSPSGISTDTQYF TGTGCCAGCAGCCCCAGCGGGATCAGCACAGATACGCAGTATTTT
. TRBJ2-3 . TRBV28 CASSFGGLLTDTQYF TGTGCCAGCAGTTTTGGGGGACTGCTCACAGATACGCAGTATTTT
. TRBJ2-5 . TRBV5-4 CASSSRETQYF TGTGCCAGCAGCTCCAGGGAGACCCAGTACTTC
. TRBJ1-5 . TRBV30 CAWSGQAQNQPQHF TGTGCCTGGAGTGGACAGGCCCAAAATCAGCCCCAGCATTTT
. TRBJ1-1 TRBD1 TRBV29-1 CSVEPGTGGNTEAFF TGCAGCGTCGAGCCCGGGACAGGCGGGAACACTGAAGCTTTCTTT
few TRBJ1-1 TRBD1 TRBV4-2 CASNGQVNTEAFF TGTGCCAGCAATGGACAGGTCAACACTGAAGCTTTCTTT
. TRBJ2-1 . TRBV6-4 CASSDSAGHEYNEQFF TGTGCCAGCAGTGACTCAGCGGGACACGAATACAATGAGCAGTTCTTC
. TRBJ2-1 . TRBV30 CAWARGSYNEQFF TGTGCCTGGGCCAGGGGTTCCTACAATGAGCAGTTCTTC
. TRBJ2-7 TRBD2 TRBV5-1 CASSATSDSSKYEQYF TGCGCCAGCAGCGCCACTAGCGATTCCTCTAAGTACGAGCAGTACTTC
. TRBJ2-1 . TRBV30 CAWDSSVRLYNEQFF TGTGCCTGGGATTCTAGCGTCCGACTCTACAATGAGCAGTTCTTC
. TRBJ1-4 TRBD1 TRBV2 CASSEDRGREKLFF TGTGCCAGCAGTGAGGACAGGGGGCGTGAAAAACTGTTTTTT
. TRBJ2-5 TRBD1 TRBV11-2 CASSLKGQGIGETQYF TGTGCCAGCAGCTTAAAGGGACAGGGTATTGGGGAGACCCAGTACTTC
. TRBJ1-1 . TRBV18 CASSVLGGENTEAFF TGTGCCAGCTCAGTCCTTGGGGGGGAGAACACTGAAGCTTTCTTT
. TRBJ1-2 . TRBV11-2 CASSLFDFNYGYTF TGTGCCAGCAGCTTATTTGACTTCAACTATGGCTACACCTTC
. TRBJ2-3 TRBD2 TRBV29-1 CSVGKRGGTDTQYF TGCAGCGTTGGGAAGCGGGGAGGCACAGATACGCAGTATTTT
. TRBJ2-5 . TRBV6-1 CAIATGPETQYF TGTGCCATCGCAACAGGGCCTGAGACCCAGTACTTC
. TRBJ2-1 . TRBV19 CASSIDRWGLEQFF TGTGCCAGTAGTATAGATCGCTGGGGCTTAGAGCAGTTCTTC
. TRBJ2-1 TRBD2 TRBV7-3 CASSSSGISYNEQFF TGTGCCAGCAGCTCAAGCGGGATCTCCTACAATGAGCAGTTCTTC
. TRBJ2-7 . TRBV7-3 CASSSASSYEQYF TGTGCCAGCAGCTCTGCTAGCTCCTACGAGCAGTACTTC
. TRBJ2-7 TRBD1 TRBV27 CASSWTGGSYEQYF TGTGCCAGCAGTTGGACAGGGGGTTCCTACGAGCAGTACTTC
. TRBJ2-7 TRBD2 TRBV11-2 CASSLALAGGLYEQYF TGTGCCAGCAGCTTAGCCCTAGCGGGAGGCCTCTACGAGCAGTACTTC
. TRBJ2-7 . TRBV7-3 CASSLSGSSYEQYF TGTGCCAGCAGCTTATCGGGAAGCTCCTACGAGCAGTACTTC
. TRBJ2-3 . TRBV21-1 CASSKRPQGDTQYF TGTGCCAGCAGCAAAAGACCTCAGGGAGATACGCAGTATTTT
. TRBJ2-3 . TRBV18 CASSPRPSTDTQYF TGTGCCAGCTCACCCAGGCCGAGCACAGATACGCAGTATTTT
. TRBJ2-2 . TRBV27 CASSFRGVTGELFF TGTGCCAGCAGTTTCCGCGGGGTCACCGGGGAGCTGTTTTTT
. TRBJ2-5 TRBD2 TRBV4-2 CASRQGLAGGVGETQYF TGTGCCAGCAGGCAGGGACTAGCGGGAGGAGTAGGGGAGACCCAGTACTTC
. TRBJ2-1 . TRBV4-1 CASSQVSGNYNEQFF TGCGCCAGCAGCCAAGTTAGCGGAAATTACAATGAGCAGTTCTTC
. TRBJ1-4 . TRBV5-5 CASSVGGAGSEKLFF TGTGCCAGCAGCGTAGGGGGGGCTGGGAGTGAAAAACTGTTTTTT
. TRBJ2-2 TRBD2 TRBV7-2 CASTQTPGRAGGELFF TGTGCCAGCACCCAGACCCCCGGGAGGGCCGGCGGGGAGCTGTTTTTT
. TRBJ2-5 TRBD2 TRBV5-6 CASSLVVAGGVETQYF TGTGCCAGCAGCTTGGTTGTAGCGGGAGGGGTAGAGACCCAGTACTTC
. TRBJ2-3 . TRBV29-1 CSLFTDTQYF TGCAGCCTATTTACAGATACGCAGTATTTT
. TRBJ2-1 . TRBV6-4 CASSLTGNEQFF TGTGCCAGCAGTCTTACGGGTAATGAGCAGTTCTTC
. TRBJ2-7 TRBD2 TRBV28 CATVPALAGDEQYF TGTGCCACCGTACCAGCGTTAGCGGGAGACGAGCAGTACTTC
. TRBJ2-7 TRBD2 TRBV7-2 CASSTSRTSGSSYEQYF TGTGCCAGCAGCACCAGCCGGACTAGCGGGAGTTCCTACGAGCAGTACTTC
. TRBJ1-5 TRBD1 TRBV6-4 CASTGTGGWSNQPQHF TGTGCCAGCACCGGGACAGGGGGCTGGAGCAATCAGCCCCAGCATTTT
. TRBJ2-7 TRBD2 TRBV18 CASREIAGSPYEQYF TGTGCCAGCCGAGAAATAGCGGGCTCCCCCTACGAGCAGTACTTC
. TRBJ2-5 . TRBV27 CASSLMSGETQYF TGTGCCAGCAGTTTAATGAGCGGGGAGACCCAGTACTTC
. TRBJ2-3 . TRBV7-6 CASSLFLRASGTRLTDTQYF TGTGCCAGCAGCTTATTTCTTAGGGCCTCCGGGACACGCCTCACAGATACGCAGTATTTT
. TRBJ2-1 TRBD2 TRBV7-2 CASSTTSGSYNEQFF TGTGCCAGCAGCACAACTAGCGGGAGCTACAATGAGCAGTTCTTC
. TRBJ2-2 . TRBV7-3 CASSNQGIANTGELFF TGTGCCAGCAGCAACCAGGGCATCGCGAACACCGGGGAGCTGTTTTTT
. TRBJ2-1 TRBD2 TRBV5-4 CASSYRTSSDEQFF TGTGCCAGCAGCTATAGGACTAGTAGTGATGAGCAGTTCTTC
. TRBJ2-5 . TRBV7-2 CASSTWARSETQYF TGTGCCAGCAGCACGTGGGCCAGGTCAGAGACCCAGTACTTC
. TRBJ2-1 TRBD2 TRBV27 CASSLAGGLNIHNEQFF TGTGCCAGCAGTTTGGCGGGGGGACTAAATATCCACAATGAGCAGTTCTTC
. TRBJ2-3 . TRBV19 CASSPLSSTDTQYF TGTGCCAGTAGCCCCCTTTCTAGCACAGATACGCAGTATTTT
. TRBJ1-4 . TRBV15 CATSRIQPVNEKLFF TGTGCCACCAGCAGGATACAGCCTGTCAATGAAAAACTGTTTTTT
. TRBJ2-2 . TRBV28 CASSSWKNWSTGELFF TGTGCCAGCAGTTCCTGGAAGAATTGGAGCACCGGGGAGCTGTTTTTT
. TRBJ2-1 . TRBV10-1 CASSESPSYNEQFF TGCGCCAGCAGTGAGTCTCCTAGCTACAATGAGCAGTTCTTC